Reported below is one T cell receptor beta chain. The antigen is unknown. This sample was included in a study of T cell clonotyping in hematopoietic cell transplantation. CDR1 is LGHNA, CDR2 YSLEER, per germline. V trimming: 4 bases; J trimming: 0 bases; junction bases outside the gene matches: 14. This CDR3 contains 18 residues. Recipient blood drawn about 28 days pretransplant and days 30, 100, 180 after. Study observations and caveats: Few recipient clonotypes overlapped donors; over 97% were de novo at given depth. Pathologically expanded recipient clonotypes increased progressively from day 30 to day 180 as diversity fell. Graft donor and pretransplant recipient Inverse Simpson Index values predicted broader posttransplant TCR diversity.

Generated by immunoSEQ multiplex PCR, the TCRdb table keeps only in-frame clones and is missing some. In the table there are approximately 11,000 clones, approximately 45% of which are singletons. The source is a male patient between 50 and 60 years old who had an allogeneic stem cell transplant from an unrelated donor, so the T cells may come from the graft donor. Some clones in this sample may be carry-over from other donors' samples. J is TRBJ2-7 and V is TRBV4-3, with 8 bases that match TRBD1. Source: PBMCs, taken 30 days after allogeneic stem cell transplant. The CDR3: CASSLGLGQGGTSYEQYF. DNA for the CDR3: TGCGCCAGCAGCCTTGGTCTAGGACAGGGAGGAACCTCCTACGAGCAGTACTTC.